This T cell receptor beta chain was captured in a study of blood T cell repertoires in COVID-19. Looking at the study overall: Specimens from acute and convalescent COVID-19 originated in the United States, Italy and Spain.

Study processing details: Reference gene primer amplification gave nucleated cell count estimates. Assay: immunoSEQ multiplex PCR; the TCRdb copy retains only in-frame clones and omits some. Clone size and V and J calls were adopted from that table, with D and trimming inferred from the DNA. Of fewer than 200,000 clones in the sample, more than 70% were seen once. The V gene's germline CDR1 is SGDLS and CDR2 YYNGEE. The V gene lost 2 bases and the J gene lost 8 bases, with 11 bases spanning the gap. The CDR3 consists of 13 residues. This chain joins TRBV9 and TRBJ2-1; no definite D call. The clonotype was recovered from a woman aged 55 to 70 with acute or convalescent COVID-19. Sequencing used peripheral blood. CDR3 nucleotides: TGTGCCAGCAGCGTTGGTAGTATCTATGAGCAGTTCTTC. Translation: CASSVGSIYEQFF.